This T cell receptor (beta chain) was captured in a study of OX40 agonist ivuxolimab in advanced cancers. Study-wide results and caveats: Relative to CD4+, CD8+ T cells held more expanded clones on average.

The table lists this clone with a count of one. Its antigen is as yet unknown. Clones were read by immunoSEQ multiplex PCR, and TCRdb kept only the in-frame ones, dropping some. Of 74,000 or so clones listed, about nine tenths are singletons. Material: CD4+ or CD8+ T cells sorted from blood, obtained in a trial of the OX40 agonist ivuxolimab. This clonotype originated in an adult with an advanced solid tumor such as melanoma, head and neck, liver or kidney cancer.

CDR3 loop: CASSRDPNQNQPQHF. CDR3 sequence (DNA): TGCGCCAGCAGCCGCGACCCAAACCAAAATCAGCCCCAGCATTTT. The rearrangement links TRBV4-1 to TRBJ1-5; D call uncertain. The V end lost 4 bases, the J end lost 4 bases, and 14 bases lay between the germline ends. The CDR3 runs to 15 residues. Germline assignment: CDR1 MGHRA and CDR2 YSYEKL.